The rows below give T cell receptor beta chains drawn from one sample of a study of radiotherapy plus CTLA-4 blockade in lung cancer. Some clones are missing from TCRdb's copy, which holds only in-frame ones; the method was immunoSEQ multiplex PCR. The sample has about 49,000 clones; roughly 84% are singletons. Sequencing used peripheral blood, obtained from a patient treated with radiotherapy plus ipilimumab. These receptors originate from a human donor with non-small cell lung cancer whose response to radiotherapy plus ipilimumab could not be evaluated. The CDR3 runs from the conserved cysteine through the conserved F or W.

v_call	cdr3_aa
TRBV7-9	CASRADRGEEMNTEAFF
TRBV27	CASSFRGTSGPYEQYF
TRBV7-2	CASSPRGWSLQGAVGELFF
TRBV5-4	CATKAGGVSYNEQFF
TRBV10-2	CASMGQDRVTPLHF
TRBV7-2	CASSLVVANTEAFF
TRBV2	CAGSVTGNTGELFF
TRBV13	CASRTSGRSYEQYF
TRBV18	CASSPPVLGGAGSGANVLTF
TRBV9	CASSVGTSGGAGNEQFF
TRBV7-2	CASSPSGGGGGTGELFF
TRBV6-6	CASSIQGASGNTIYF